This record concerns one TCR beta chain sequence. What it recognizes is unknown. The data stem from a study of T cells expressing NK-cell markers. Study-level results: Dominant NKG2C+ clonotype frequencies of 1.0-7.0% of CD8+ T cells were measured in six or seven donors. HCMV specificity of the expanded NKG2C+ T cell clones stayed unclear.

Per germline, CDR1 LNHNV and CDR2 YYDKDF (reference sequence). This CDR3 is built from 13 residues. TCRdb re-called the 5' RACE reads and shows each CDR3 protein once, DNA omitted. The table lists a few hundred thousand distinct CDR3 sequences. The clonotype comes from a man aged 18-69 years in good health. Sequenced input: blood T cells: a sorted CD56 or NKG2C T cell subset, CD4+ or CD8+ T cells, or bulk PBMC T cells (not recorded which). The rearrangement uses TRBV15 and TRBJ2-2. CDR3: CATSKLTTGELFF.